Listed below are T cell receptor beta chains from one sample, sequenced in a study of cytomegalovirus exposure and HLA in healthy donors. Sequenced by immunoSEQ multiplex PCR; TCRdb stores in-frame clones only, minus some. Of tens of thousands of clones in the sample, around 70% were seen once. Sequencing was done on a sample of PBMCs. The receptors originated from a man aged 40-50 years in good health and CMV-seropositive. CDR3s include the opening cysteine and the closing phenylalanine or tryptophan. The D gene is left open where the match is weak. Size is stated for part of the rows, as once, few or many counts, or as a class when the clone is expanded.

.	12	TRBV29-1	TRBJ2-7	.	CSVGGMNYEQYF	TGCAGCGTTGGGGGCATGAACTACGAGCAGTACTTC
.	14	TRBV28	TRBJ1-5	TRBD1	CASSGDRGGQPQHF	TGTGCCAGCAGCGGGGACAGGGGGGGGCAGCCCCAGCATTTT
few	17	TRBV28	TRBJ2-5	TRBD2	CASSLVLAGGEEETQYF	TGTGCCAGCAGTTTGGTTCTAGCGGGGGGGGAGGAAGAGACCCAGTACTTC
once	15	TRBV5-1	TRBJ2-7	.	CASSPSNGVRGEQYF	TGCGCCAGCAGCCCCTCAAACGGTGTTAGGGGCGAGCAGTACTTC
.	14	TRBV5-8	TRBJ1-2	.	CASTRTIANYGYTF	TGTGCCAGCACCCGGACAATTGCTAACTATGGCTACACCTTC
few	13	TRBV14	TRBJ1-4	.	CASSRSGREKLFF	TGTGCCAGCAGCCGCTCCGGGAGGGAAAAACTGTTTTTT
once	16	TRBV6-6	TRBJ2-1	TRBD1	CASEPSGQGRNNEQFF	TGTGCCAGCGAACCCTCGGGACAGGGCCGCAACAATGAGCAGTTCTTC
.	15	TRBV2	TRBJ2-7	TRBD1	CASSAGQGLNYEQYF	TGTGCCAGCAGCGCGGGACAGGGCCTCAACTACGAGCAGTACTTC
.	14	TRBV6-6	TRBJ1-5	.	CASSHDSSNQPQHF	TGTGCCAGCAGCCATGACAGTAGCAATCAGCCCCAGCATTTT
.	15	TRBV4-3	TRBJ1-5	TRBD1	CASSPGTGWSQPQHF	TGCGCCAGCAGCCCCGGGACAGGGTGGTCTCAGCCCCAGCATTTT
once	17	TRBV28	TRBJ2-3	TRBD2	CASSSGTSDYSTDTQYF	TGTGCCAGCAGTAGCGGGACTAGTGACTATAGCACAGATACGCAGTATTTT
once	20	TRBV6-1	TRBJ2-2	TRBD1	CASSEALGLRGTGGTGELFF	TGTGCCAGCAGTGAAGCGCTTGGGCTACGCGGGACAGGGGGCACCGGGGAGCTGTTTTTT